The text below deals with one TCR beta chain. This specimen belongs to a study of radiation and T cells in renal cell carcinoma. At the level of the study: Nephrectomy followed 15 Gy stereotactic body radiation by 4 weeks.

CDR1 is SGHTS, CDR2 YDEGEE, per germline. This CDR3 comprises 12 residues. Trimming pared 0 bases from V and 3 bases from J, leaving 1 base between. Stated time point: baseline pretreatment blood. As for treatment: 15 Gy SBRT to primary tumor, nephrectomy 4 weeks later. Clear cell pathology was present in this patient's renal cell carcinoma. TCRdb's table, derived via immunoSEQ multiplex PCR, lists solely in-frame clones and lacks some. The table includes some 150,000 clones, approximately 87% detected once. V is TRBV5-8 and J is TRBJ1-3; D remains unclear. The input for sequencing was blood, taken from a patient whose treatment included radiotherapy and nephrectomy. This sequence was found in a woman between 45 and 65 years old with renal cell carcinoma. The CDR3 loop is CASSLGGNTIYF. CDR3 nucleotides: TGTGCCAGCAGCTTGGGTGGAAACACCATATATTTT.